A selection of T cell receptor beta chains follows, all from one sample in a study of beta chain features in type 1 diabetes. Measured with immunoSEQ multiplex PCR; TCRdb has only the in-frame clones, and not every one. The data show 600,000 to 750,000 clones, under 15% seen once. Specimen: naive CD4+ T cells from blood. Receptor source: a man aged 25 to 40 with type 1 diabetes. Both conserved end residues are part of each CDR3. A D gene is named only where the DNA matches it firmly. The listing skips clone size in some rows; elsewhere it reads once, few, many or a size class.

cdr3_aa	cdr3_nt	v_call	j_call	d_call	clone_size
CASSLTGQGDNEQFF	TGTGCCAGCAGCTTAACGGGACAGGGCGACAATGAGCAGTTCTTC	TRBV7-6	TRBJ2-1	TRBD1	few
CASRPDRGRGNEKLFF	TGTGCCAGCAGGCCGGATAGGGGTCGTGGTAATGAAAAACTGTTTTTT	TRBV7-9	TRBJ1-4	NA	NA
CAWSVFQRNEQFF	TGTGCCTGGAGTGTATTCCAACGCAATGAGCAGTTCTTC	TRBV30	TRBJ2-1	NA	NA
CASTPGEGGETQYF	TGTGCCAGCACTCCCGGGGAGGGAGGAGAGACCCAGTACTTC	TRBV6-6	TRBJ2-5	TRBD2	NA
CASSQDRAPSEQYF	TGCGCCAGCAGCCAAGATCGGGCCCCCTCCGAGCAGTACTTC	TRBV4-3	TRBJ2-7	NA	NA
CASSQDRGVYQPQHF	TGTGCCAGCAGCCAGGACAGGGGCGTTTATCAGCCCCAGCATTTT	TRBV7-2	TRBJ1-5	TRBD1	few
CASSPPDTRNTIYF	TGTGCCAGCTCACCACCGGACACACGAAACACCATATATTTT	TRBV18	TRBJ1-3	NA	few
CSVLSSYNSPLHF	TGCAGCGTTCTGAGCTCCTATAATTCACCCCTCCACTTT	TRBV29-1	TRBJ1-6	NA	few
CASSRGDTQYF	TGTGCCAGTAGTAGAGGAGATACGCAGTATTTT	TRBV19	TRBJ2-3	NA	NA
CASSPSSPPAGANVLTF	TGTGCCAGCAGTCCATCCAGCCCCCCAGCCGGGGCCAACGTCCTGACTTTC	TRBV28	TRBJ2-6	NA	few
CASSESSRRRQLF	TGTGCCAGCAGTGAAAGTTCCCGGCGTCGGCAACTCTTC	TRBV6-1	TRBJ2-1	NA	few
CASSWGTREETQYF	TGCGCCAGCAGCTGGGGGACTAGAGAAGAGACCCAGTACTTC	TRBV5-1	TRBJ2-5	TRBD2	few
CAISMDRDGTDTQYF	TGTGCCATCAGTATGGACAGGGACGGCACAGATACGCAGTATTTT	TRBV10-3	TRBJ2-3	TRBD1	few
CASRGSALANYGYTF	TGTGCCAGCCGGGGGAGCGCCTTAGCTAACTATGGCTACACCTTC	TRBV6-6	TRBJ1-2	NA	few
CAWSPQGAQPQHF	TGTGCCTGGAGTCCACAGGGAGCTCAGCCCCAGCATTTT	TRBV30	TRBJ1-5	NA	NA
CASSHEGTIYF	TGTGCCAGCAGTCACGAGGGCACCATATATTTT	TRBV28	TRBJ1-3	NA	NA
CACSLYDGANGYTF	TGTGCCTGCAGCTTGTATGATGGGGCAAATGGCTACACCTTC	TRBV5-4	TRBJ1-2	NA	few
CASSPRTGNYGYTF	TGTGCCAGCAGCCCAAGGACAGGCAACTATGGCTACACCTTC	TRBV2	TRBJ1-2	TRBD1	NA